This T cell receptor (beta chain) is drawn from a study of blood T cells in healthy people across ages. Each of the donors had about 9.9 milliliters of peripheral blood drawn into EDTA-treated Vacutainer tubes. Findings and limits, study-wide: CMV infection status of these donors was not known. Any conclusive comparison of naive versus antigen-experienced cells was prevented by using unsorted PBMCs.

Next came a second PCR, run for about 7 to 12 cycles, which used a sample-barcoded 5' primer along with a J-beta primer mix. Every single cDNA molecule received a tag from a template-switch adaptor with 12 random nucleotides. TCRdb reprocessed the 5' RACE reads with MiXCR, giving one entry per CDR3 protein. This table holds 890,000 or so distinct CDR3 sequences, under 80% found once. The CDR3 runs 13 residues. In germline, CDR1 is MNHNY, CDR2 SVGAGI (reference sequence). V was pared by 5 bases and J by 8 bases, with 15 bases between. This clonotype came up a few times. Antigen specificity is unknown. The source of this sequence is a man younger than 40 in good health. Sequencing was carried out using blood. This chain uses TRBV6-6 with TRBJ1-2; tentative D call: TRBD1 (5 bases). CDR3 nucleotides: TGTGCCAGCAGTAGGGGCGGGAGAGAAGGCTACACCTTC. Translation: CASSRGGREGYTF.